What follows is one T cell receptor beta chain and its context. V shed 6 bases and J 0 bases; nucleotides not matched to a gene: 7. This CDR3 comprises 14 residues. The V gene's germline CDR1 is SQVTM and CDR2 ANQGSEA. The data belong to a study of blood T cell repertoires in COVID-19. Study at large: The United States, Italy and Spain provided the acute and convalescent COVID-19 samples. In each case, the material was cDNA or gDNA derived from T cells, B-cell-depleted T cells, or PBMCs.

In the source study's methods: Reference gene primer amplification gave estimated nucleated cell counts. TCRdb keeps only in-frame clones here, not all; method: immunoSEQ multiplex PCR. That table is the source of V, J and clone size, and D and trimming were worked out from the DNA. The sample yields 150,000 to 190,000 clones, under 85% seen once. Sequenced input: peripheral blood. J is TRBJ2-7 and V is TRBV29-1; 8 bases are a match to TRBD1. This clonotype originated in a woman aged 80 or over with acute or convalescent COVID-19. The CDR3 reads CSVAPGGNSYEQYF. CDR3 nucleotides: TGCAGCGTGGCTCCAGGGGGCAACTCCTACGAGCAGTACTTC.